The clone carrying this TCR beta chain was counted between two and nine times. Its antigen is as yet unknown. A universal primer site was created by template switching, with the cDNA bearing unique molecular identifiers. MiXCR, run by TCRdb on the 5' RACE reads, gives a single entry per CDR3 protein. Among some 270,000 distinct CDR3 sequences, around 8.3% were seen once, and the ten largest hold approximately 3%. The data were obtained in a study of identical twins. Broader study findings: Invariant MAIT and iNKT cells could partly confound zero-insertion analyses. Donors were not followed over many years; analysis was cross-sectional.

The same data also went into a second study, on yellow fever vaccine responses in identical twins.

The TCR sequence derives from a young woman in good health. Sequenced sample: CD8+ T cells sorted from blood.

The CDR3 DNA is TGCGCCAGCAGCTTGGAAGTTGCGGGACAGGGGGCATTTTCCATAGCGGGAGGTCCCTACGAGCAGTACTTC. This gives the protein CASSLEVAGQGAFSIAGGPYEQYF. The gene calls are TRBV5-1 and TRBJ2-7, with 12 bases aligning to TRBD1. J lost 2 bases, V lost 0 bases, and 27 bases had no gene match. CDR1 SGHRS and CDR2 YFSETQ come from the germline V gene. There are 24 residues in the CDR3.